This TCR beta chain originates from a study of a mutant IDH1 vaccine in newly diagnosed glioma. Overall study context: In the visit schedule, V12 fell in week 35, while V13 fell in week 47.

Regarding this clone: Antigen: not known.

Assay: immunoSEQ multiplex PCR; the TCRdb copy retains only in-frame clones and omits some. This repertoire shows about 60,000 clones, approximately 81% found once; its top ten account for around 4.6%. The V and J ends lost 4 bases and 5 bases respectively, with 8 bases between them. CDR3 length: 13 amino acids. Germline V gene sequence: CDR1 WSHSY, CDR2 SAAADI. Time point indicated: week 35, safety follow-up. Doses comprised 300 ug of mutant IDH1 20-mer peptide each, plus topical imiquimod. This TCR came from a man aged 30-40 years with glioma. The sample consisted of PBMCs, taken from a glioma patient whose treatment included an IDH1 peptide vaccine. J is TRBJ2-2 and V is TRBV10-2; D is perhaps TRBD2 (6 bases). Here the CDR3 reads CASSGRETGELFF. The CDR3 DNA reads as TGCGCCAGCAGTGGGAGGGAAACCGGGGAGCTGTTTTTT.